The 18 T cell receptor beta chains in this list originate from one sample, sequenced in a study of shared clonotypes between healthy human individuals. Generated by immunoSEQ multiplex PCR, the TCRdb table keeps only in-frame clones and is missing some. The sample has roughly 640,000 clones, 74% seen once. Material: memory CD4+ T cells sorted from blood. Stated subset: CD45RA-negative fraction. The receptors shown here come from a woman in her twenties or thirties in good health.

The CDR3 loop is CASSSSEGISGELFF. CDR3 nucleotides: TGCGCCAGCAGCTCTTCTGAAGGGATCTCCGGGGAGCTGTTTTTT. The rearrangement links TRBV5-1 to TRBJ2-2; D ambiguous. Trimming took 3 bases from V and 6 from J, leaving 15 bases between them. The CDR3 spans 15 residues. Germline lookup yields CDR1 SGHRS and CDR2 YFSETQ.

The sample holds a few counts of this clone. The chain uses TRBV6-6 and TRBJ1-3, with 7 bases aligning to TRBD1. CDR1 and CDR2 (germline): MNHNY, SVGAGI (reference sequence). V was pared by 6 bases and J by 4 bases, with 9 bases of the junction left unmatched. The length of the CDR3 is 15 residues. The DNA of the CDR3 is TGTGCCAGCAGCTCACTAAGGGGGCCCGGAAACACCATATATTTT. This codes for CASSSLRGPGNTIYF.

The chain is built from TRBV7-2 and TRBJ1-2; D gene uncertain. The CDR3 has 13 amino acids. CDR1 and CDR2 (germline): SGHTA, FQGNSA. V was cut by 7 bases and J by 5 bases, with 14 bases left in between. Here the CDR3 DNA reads TGTGCCAGCACCGTGGAGCGGTTTTATGGCTACACCTTC. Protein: CASTVERFYGYTF.

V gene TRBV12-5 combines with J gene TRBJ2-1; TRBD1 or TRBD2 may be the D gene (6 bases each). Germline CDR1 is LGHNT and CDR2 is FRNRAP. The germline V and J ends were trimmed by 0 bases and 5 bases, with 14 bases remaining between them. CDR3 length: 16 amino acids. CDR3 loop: CASGLVRAGHNNEQFF. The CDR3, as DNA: TGTGCTAGTGGTTTGGTCCGTGCGGGACACAACAATGAGCAGTTCTTC.

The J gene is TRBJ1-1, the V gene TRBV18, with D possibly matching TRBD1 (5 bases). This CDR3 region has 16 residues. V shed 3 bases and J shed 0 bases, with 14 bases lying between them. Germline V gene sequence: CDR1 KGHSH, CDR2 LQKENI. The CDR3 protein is CASSPTTGNMNTEAFF. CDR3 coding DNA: TGTGCCAGCTCACCGACAACAGGTAACATGAACACTGAAGCTTTCTTT.

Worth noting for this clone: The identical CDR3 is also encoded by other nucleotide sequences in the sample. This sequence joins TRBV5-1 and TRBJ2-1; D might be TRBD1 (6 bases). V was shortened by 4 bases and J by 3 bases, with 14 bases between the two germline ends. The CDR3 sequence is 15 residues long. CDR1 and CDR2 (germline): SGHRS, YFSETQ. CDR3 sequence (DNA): TGCGCCAGCAGCCCGGACAGTGCGGGCTACAATGAGCAGTTCTTC. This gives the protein CASSPDSAGYNEQFF.

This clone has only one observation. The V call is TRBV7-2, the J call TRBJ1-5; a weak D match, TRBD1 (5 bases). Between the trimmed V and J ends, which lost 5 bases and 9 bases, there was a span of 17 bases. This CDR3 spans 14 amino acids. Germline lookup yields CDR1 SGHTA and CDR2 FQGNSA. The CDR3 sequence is CASSHLGARGPQHF. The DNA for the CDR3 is TGTGCCAGCAGCCACCTCGGGGCGCGAGGGCCCCAGCATTTT.

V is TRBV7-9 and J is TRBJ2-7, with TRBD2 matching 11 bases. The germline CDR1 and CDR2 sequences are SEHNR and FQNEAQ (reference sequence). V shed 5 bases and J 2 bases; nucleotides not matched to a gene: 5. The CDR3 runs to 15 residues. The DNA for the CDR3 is TGTGCCAGCAGCCAAACTAGCGGGAGTACCTACGAGCAGTACTTC. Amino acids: CASSQTSGSTYEQYF. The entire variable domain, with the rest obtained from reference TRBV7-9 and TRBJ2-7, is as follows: DTGVSQNPRHKITKRGQNVTFRCDPISEHNRLYWYRQTLGQGPEFLTYFQNEAQLEKSRLLSDRFSAERPKGSFSTLEIQRTEQGDSAMYLCASSQTSGSTYEQYFGPGTRLTVT.

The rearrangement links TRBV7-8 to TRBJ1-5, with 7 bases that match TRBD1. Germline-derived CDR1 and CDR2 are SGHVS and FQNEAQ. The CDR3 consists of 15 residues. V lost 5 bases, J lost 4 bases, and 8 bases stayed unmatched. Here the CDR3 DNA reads TGTGCCAGCAGCAGAAGTAGGGGGCAGAATCAGCCCCAGCATTTT. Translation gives CASSRSRGQNQPQHF.

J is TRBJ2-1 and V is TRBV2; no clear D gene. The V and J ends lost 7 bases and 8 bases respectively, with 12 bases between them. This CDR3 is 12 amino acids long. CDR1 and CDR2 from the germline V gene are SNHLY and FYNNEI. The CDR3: CASKENPHEQFF. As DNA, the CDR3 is TGTGCCAGCAAAGAGAATCCCCATGAGCAGTTCTTC.

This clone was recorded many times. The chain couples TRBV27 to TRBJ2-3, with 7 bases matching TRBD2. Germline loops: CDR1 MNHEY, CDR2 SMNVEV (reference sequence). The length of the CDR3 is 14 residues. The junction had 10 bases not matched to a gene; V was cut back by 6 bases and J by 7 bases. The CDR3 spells CASRIGGSSHTQYF. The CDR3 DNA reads TGTGCCAGCAGGATCGGGGGGAGTTCCCATACGCAGTATTTT.

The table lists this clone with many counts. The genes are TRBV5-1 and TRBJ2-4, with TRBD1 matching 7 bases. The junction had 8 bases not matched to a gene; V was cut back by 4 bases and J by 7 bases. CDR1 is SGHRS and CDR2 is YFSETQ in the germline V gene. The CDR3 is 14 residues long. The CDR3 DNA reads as TGCGCCAGCAGCCAGTCGACAGGGTACAACATTCAGTACTTC. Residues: CASSQSTGYNIQYF.

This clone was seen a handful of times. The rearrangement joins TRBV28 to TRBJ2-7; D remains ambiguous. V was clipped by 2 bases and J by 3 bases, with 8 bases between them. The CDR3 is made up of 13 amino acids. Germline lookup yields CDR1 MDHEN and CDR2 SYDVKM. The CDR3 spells CASSLGAFYEQYF. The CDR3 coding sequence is TGTGCCAGCAGTTTAGGTGCCTTCTACGAGCAGTACTTC. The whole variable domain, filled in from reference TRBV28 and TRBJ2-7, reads DVKVTQSSRYLVKRTGEKVFLECVQDMDHENMFWYRQDPGLGLRLIYFSYDVKMKEKGDIPEGYSVSREKKERFSLILESASTNQTSMYLCASSLGAFYEQYFGPGTRLTVT.

CDR3 amino acids: CAISSDRGVYGYTF. CDR3 nucleotide sequence: TGTGCCATCAGCTCGGACAGGGGAGTCTATGGCTACACCTTC. V usage is TRBV10-3 and J usage is TRBJ1-2; TRBD1 aligns across 9 bases. The CDR3 has 14 amino acids. The V and J ends lost 6 bases and 4 bases, in that order; junction bases with no gene match: 6. Germline values: CDR1 ENHRY, CDR2 SYGVKD.

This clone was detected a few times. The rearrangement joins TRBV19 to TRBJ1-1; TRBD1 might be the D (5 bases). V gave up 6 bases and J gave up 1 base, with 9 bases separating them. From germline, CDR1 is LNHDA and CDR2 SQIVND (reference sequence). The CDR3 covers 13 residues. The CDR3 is CASRETANTEAFF. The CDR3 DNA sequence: TGTGCCAGTAGGGAGACAGCGAACACTGAAGCTTTCTTT.

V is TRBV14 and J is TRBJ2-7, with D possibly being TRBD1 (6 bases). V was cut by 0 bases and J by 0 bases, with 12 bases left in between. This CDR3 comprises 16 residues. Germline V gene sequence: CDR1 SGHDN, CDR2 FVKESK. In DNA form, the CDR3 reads TGTGCCAGCAGCCAAGATATTGGACAGCCCTCCTACGAGCAGTACTTC. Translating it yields CASSQDIGQPSYEQYF.

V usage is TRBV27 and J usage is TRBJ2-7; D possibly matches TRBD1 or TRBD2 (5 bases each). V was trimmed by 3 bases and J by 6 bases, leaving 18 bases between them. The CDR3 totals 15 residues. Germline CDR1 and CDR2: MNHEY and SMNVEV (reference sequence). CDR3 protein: CASSFSDSGPSEQYF. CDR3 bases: TGTGCCAGCAGTTTCTCAGACTCGGGGCCTAGCGAGCAGTACTTC.

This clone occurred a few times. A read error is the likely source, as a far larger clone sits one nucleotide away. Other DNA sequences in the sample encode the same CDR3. The CDR3 DNA follows: TGTGCCAGCAGCATACAGCGGGACTCCTACGAGCAGTACTTC. It encodes CASSIQRDSYEQYF. The chain uses TRBV7-2 and TRBJ2-5; 7 bases are a match to TRBD2. The DNA end is a closer match to TRBJ2-7, so the J assignment may be wrong. Germline V gives CDR1 SGHTA, CDR2 FQGNSA. The CDR3 has 14 residues.